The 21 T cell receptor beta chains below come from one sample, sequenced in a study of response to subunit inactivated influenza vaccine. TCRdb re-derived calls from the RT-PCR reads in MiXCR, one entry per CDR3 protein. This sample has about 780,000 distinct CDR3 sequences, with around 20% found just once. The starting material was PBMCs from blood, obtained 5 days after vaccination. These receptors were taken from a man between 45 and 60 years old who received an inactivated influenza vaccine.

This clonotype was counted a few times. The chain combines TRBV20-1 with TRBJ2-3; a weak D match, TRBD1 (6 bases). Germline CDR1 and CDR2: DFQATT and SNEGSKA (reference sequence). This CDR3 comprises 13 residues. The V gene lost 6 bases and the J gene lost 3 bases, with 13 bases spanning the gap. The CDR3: CSATKGVTDTQYF. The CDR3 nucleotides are TGCAGTGCCACGAAGGGGGTGACAGATACGCAGTATTTT.

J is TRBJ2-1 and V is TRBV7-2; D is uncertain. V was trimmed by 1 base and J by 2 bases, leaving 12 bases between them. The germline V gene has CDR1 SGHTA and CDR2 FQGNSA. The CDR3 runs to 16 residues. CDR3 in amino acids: CASSLVHGSPYNEQFF. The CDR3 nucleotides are TGTGCCAGCAGCTTAGTCCACGGAAGCCCCTACAATGAGCAGTTCTTC.

CDR3 protein: CASSPYTRTDTQYF. The CDR3 DNA sequence: TGTGCCAGCTCACCCTACACCCGCACAGATACGCAGTATTTT. This rearrangement joins TRBV18 to TRBJ2-3, with D uncertain. Trimming removed 3 bases from V and 1 base from J, with 8 bases in between. Germline CDR1 KGHSH, CDR2 LQKENI. CDR3 length equals 14 residues.

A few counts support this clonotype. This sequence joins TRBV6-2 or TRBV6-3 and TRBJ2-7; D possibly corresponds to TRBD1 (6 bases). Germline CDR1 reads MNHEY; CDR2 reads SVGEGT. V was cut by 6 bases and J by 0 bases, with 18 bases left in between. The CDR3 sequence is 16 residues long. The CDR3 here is CASSSPSDSYSYEQYF. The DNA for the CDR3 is TGTGCCAGCAGCTCACCGTCGGACAGCTACTCCTACGAGCAGTACTTC.

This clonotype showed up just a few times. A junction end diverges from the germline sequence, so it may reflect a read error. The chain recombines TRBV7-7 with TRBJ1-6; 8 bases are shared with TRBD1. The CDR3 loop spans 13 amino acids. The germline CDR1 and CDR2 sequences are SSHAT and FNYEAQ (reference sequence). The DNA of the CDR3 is TGTGCTAGCAGCATGGACAGGGCTTCACCCCTCCACTTT. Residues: CASSMDRASPLHF. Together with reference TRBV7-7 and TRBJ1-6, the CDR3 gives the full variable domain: GAGVSQSPRYKVTKRGQDVTLRCDPISSHATLYWYQQALGQGPEFLTYFNYEAQPDKSGLPSDRFSAERPEGSISTLTIQRTEQRDSAMYRCASSMDRASPLHFGNGTRLTVT.

The CDR3 sequence is CASSLDQGAYYEQYF. CDR3 DNA: TGTGCCAGCAGCTTAGACCAGGGGGCTTACTACGAGCAGTACTTC. This rearrangement joins TRBV7-9 to TRBJ2-7, with TRBD1 matching over 8 bases. Unmatched junction bases numbered 5, after V lost 1 base and J lost 3 bases. Germline assignment: CDR1 SEHNR and CDR2 FQNEAQ (reference sequence). CDR3 length: 15 residues.

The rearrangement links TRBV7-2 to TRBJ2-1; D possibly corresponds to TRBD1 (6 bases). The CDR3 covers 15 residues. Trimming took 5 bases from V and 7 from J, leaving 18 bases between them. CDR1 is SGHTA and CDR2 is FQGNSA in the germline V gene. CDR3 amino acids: CASSHTGIGTNEQFF. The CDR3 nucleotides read TGTGCCAGCAGCCATACAGGGATAGGAACGAATGAGCAGTTCTTC. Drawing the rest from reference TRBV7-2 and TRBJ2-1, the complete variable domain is GAGVSQSPSNKVTEKGKDVELRCDPISGHTALYWYRQSLGQGLEFLIYFQGNSAPDKSGLPSDRFSAERTGGSVSTLTIQRTQQEDSAVYLCASSHTGIGTNEQFFGPGTRLTVL.

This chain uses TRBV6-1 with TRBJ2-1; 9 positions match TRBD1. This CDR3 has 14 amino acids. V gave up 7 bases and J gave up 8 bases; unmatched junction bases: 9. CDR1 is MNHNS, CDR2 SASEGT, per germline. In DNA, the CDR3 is TGTGCCAGCAAGCCGGGACAGGGTGTGGATGAGCAGTTCTTC. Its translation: CASKPGQGVDEQFF.

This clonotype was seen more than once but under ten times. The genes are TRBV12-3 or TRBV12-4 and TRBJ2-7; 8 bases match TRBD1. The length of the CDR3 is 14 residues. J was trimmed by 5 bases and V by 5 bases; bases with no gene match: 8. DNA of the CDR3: TGTGCCAGCAGTCGTGGACAGGGCGCCGACGAGCAGTACTTC. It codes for CASSRGQGADEQYF.

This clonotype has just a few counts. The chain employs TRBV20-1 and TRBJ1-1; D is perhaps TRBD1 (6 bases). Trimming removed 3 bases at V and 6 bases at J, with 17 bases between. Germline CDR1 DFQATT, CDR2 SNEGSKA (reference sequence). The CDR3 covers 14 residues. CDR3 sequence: CSARGTTLDAEAFF. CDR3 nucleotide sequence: TGCAGTGCTAGGGGGACAACTTTGGACGCTGAAGCTTTCTTT.

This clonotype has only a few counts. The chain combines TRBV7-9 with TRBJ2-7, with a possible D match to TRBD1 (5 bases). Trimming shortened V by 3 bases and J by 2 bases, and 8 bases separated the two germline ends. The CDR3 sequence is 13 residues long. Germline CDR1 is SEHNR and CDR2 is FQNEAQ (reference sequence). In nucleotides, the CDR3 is TGTGCCAGCAGCTTGGACAACACCTACGAGCAGTACTTC. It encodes CASSLDNTYEQYF.

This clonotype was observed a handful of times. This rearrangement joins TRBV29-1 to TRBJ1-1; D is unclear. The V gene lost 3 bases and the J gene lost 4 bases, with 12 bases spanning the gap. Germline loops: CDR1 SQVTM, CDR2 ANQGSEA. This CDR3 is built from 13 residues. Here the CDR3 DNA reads TGCAGCGTTGACGCGGCAGGAGGCACTGAAGCTTTCTTT. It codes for CSVDAAGGTEAFF.

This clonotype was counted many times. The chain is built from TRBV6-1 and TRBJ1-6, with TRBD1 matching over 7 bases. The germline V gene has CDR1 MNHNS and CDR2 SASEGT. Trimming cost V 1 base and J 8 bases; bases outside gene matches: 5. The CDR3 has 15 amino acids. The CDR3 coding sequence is TGTGCCAGCAGTGAAGGACAGGGTGTTTATTCACCCCTCCACTTT. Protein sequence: CASSEGQGVYSPLHF.

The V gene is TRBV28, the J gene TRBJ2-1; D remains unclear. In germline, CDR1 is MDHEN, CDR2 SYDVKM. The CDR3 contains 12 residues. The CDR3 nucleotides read TGTGTCACGGGTTCCTCCTACAATGAGCAGTTCTTC. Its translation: CVTGSSYNEQFF.

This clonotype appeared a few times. CDR3 residues: CSAPGLAGTLSTDTQYF. The CDR3 region has the DNA TGCAGTGCTCCGGGACTAGCGGGAACATTGTCCACAGATACGCAGTATTTT. The chain uses TRBV20-1 and TRBJ2-3; 13 bases line up with TRBD2. CDR1 DFQATT and CDR2 SNEGSKA come from the germline V gene (reference sequence). The V and J ends lost 5 bases and 2 bases, in that order; junction bases with no gene match: 10. The CDR3 is made up of 17 amino acids.

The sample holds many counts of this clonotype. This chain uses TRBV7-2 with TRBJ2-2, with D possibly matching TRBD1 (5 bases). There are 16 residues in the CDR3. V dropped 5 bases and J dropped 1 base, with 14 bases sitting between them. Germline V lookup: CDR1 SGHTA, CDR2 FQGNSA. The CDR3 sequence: CASSQQVGLNTGELFF. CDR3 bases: TGTGCCAGCAGCCAACAGGTCGGGTTGAACACCGGGGAGCTGTTTTTT.

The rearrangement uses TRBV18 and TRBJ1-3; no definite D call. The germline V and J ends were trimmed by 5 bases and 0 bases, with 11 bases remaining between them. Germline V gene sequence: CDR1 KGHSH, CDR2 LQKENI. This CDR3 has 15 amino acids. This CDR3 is CASSSSLSSGNTIYF. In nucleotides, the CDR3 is TGTGCCAGCTCATCATCCCTCAGCTCTGGAAACACCATATATTTT. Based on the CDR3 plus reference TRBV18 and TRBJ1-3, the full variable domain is NAGVMQNPRHLVRRRGQEARLRCSPMKGHSHVYWYRQLPEEGLKFMVYLQKENIIDESGMPKERFSAEFPKEGPSILRIQQVVRGDSAAYFCASSSSLSSGNTIYFGEGSWLTVV.

In nucleotides, the CDR3 is TGTGCCAGCAGTGAAACAGGAGGGCAAGAGACCCAGTACTTC. Translating it yields CASSETGGQETQYF. The rearrangement joins TRBV25-1 to TRBJ2-5; the D gene is possibly TRBD2 (6 bases). Trimming cost V 2 bases and J 2 bases, with 9 bases left between them. Germline CDR1 MGHDK, CDR2 SYGVNS. The CDR3 runs 14 residues.

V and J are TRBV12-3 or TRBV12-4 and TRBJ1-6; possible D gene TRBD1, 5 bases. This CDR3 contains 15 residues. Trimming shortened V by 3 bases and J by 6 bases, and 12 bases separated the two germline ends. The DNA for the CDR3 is TGTGCCAGCAGTTTCAGGGATGTATCTAATTCACCCCTCCACTTT. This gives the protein CASSFRDVSNSPLHF.

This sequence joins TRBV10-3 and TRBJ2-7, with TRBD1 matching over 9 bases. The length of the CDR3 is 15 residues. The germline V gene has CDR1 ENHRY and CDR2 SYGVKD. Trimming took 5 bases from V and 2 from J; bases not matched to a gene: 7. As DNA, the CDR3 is TGTGCCATCAGTTATACCGGGACAGGGACCTACGAGCAGTACTTC. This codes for CAISYTGTGTYEQYF.

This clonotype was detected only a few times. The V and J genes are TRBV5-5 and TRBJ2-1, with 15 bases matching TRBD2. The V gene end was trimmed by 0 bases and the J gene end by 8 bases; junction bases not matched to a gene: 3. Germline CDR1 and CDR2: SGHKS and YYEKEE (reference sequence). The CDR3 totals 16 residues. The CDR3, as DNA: TGTGCCAGCAGCTTGGTCGGGACTAGCGGGAGGTATGAGCAGTTCTTC. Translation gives CASSLVGTSGRYEQFF. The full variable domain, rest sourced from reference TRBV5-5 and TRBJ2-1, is DAGVTQSPTHLIKTRGQQVTLRCSPISGHKSVSWYQQVLGQGPQFIFQYYEKEERGRGNFPDRFSARQFPNYSSELNVNALLLGDSALYLCASSLVGTSGRYEQFFGPGTRLTVL.